This T cell receptor (beta chain) came from a study of OX40 agonist ivuxolimab in advanced cancers. The wider study: Patients achieving partial responses numbered three: one hepatocellular carcinoma case and two cutaneous melanoma cases.

As concerns this clone: Its specificity is not known.

Generated by immunoSEQ multiplex PCR, the TCRdb table keeps only in-frame clones and is missing some. The sample records 90,000 to 95,000 clones, roughly 86% being singletons. Whole-study results and caveats: The CD4+ and CD8+ T cells in the blood had expanded clonally by week 6 at 0.1 to 3.0 mg/kg. CD8+ T cells (on average) carried more expanded clones than CD4+ T cells.

The CDR3 runs 13 residues. Germline loops: CDR1 MDHEN, CDR2 SYDVKM. V lost 6 bases to trimming and J lost 3 bases, with 9 bases between them. This clonotype was sampled from an adult with an advanced solid tumor such as melanoma, head and neck, liver or kidney cancer. V is TRBV28 and J is TRBJ1-5; perhaps TRBD1 as D (6 bases). Sequenced here: CD4+ or CD8+ T cells sorted from blood, sampled in a trial of the OX40 agonist ivuxolimab. For the CDR3, the DNA is TGTGCCAGCAGAGGACAGAACAATCAGCCCCAGCATTTT. Its translation: CASRGQNNQPQHF.